Below are 26 T cell receptor beta chains sequenced from a single sample in a study of T-cell reconstitution after alpha-beta-depleted transplantation in children listed by TCRdb under 2016. Library preparation employed PCR. TCRdb shows the sequencer as Illumina HiSeq 2500. TCR libraries were prepared with molecular barcoding, using unique molecular identifiers to normalize TCRbeta repertoire quantification. In-frame beta chains were kept once TCRdb had trimmed the public reads at Q25 with fastp and called clones with MiXCR. Identical CDR3 proteins give one entry, which carries the most common genes and DNA. The sample table lists approximately 500,000 distinct CDR3 sequences, about 11% of them with a count of one. Together, the top ten hold just over 2% of the sample. According to the study, the label for this sample's treatment or condition signals: allogeneic hematopoietic cell transplantation with graft depleted of TCRalphabeta T cells and CD19 B cells.

The specimen comprised PBMCs, sampled before TCRalphabeta/CD19-depleted stem cell transplant. Receptor source: a child aged 2-15 years with inherited bone marrow failure, due to receive a stem cell transplant.

This clonotype was counted at least ten times. The chain uses TRBV20-1 and TRBJ2-5; 7 positions agree with TRBD1. Germline CDR1 DFQATT, CDR2 SNEGSKA (reference sequence). The trim removed 4 bases at V and 4 bases at J, leaving 9 bases unmatched. The CDR3 totals 14 residues. CDR3 DNA sequence: TGCAGTGCTATGGACAGGAGAGGTCCAGAGACCCAGTACTTC. The encoded protein is CSAMDRRGPETQYF.

A few counts support this clonotype. The rearrangement uses TRBV7-9 and TRBJ1-2; weak D call: TRBD1 (6 bases). The germline V gene has CDR1 SEHNR and CDR2 FQNEAQ (reference sequence). This CDR3 is built from 15 residues. With 7 bases removed from V and 6 bases from J, the gap between germline ends came to 21 bases. The CDR3 loop reads CASKPLTGPPDGYTF. DNA for the CDR3: TGTGCCAGCAAGCCATTGACAGGTCCCCCCGATGGCTACACCTTC.

About this clonotype: With a much larger clone just one base away, this may be a read error. The V gene is TRBV12-3 or TRBV12-4, the J gene TRBJ1-1; perhaps TRBD1 as D (5 bases). Trimming took 7 bases from V and 1 from J, leaving 13 bases between them. There are 14 residues in the CDR3. CDR3 bases: TGTGCCAGCACCTTTAGGGGTTGGAACACTGAAGCTTTCTTT. Translating gives CASTFRGWNTEAFF.

Ten or more counts support this clonotype. This rearrangement joins TRBV11-2 to TRBJ2-4; 10 bases line up with TRBD1. The CDR3 has 19 residues. Germline V gives CDR1 SGHAT, CDR2 FQNNGV. V trimming: 4 bases; J trimming: 1 base; junction bases outside the gene matches: 13. The CDR3 region is CASSSSPGTGEFAKNIQYF. CDR3 in DNA: TGTGCCAGCAGCTCTAGTCCCGGGACAGGGGAGTTTGCCAAAAACATTCAGTACTTC.

This clonotype was found a few times. The chain employs TRBV20-1 and TRBJ2-1, with 11 bases that match TRBD2. The CDR3 contains 16 residues. The V and J ends lost 3 bases and 4 bases, in that order; junction bases with no gene match: 8. Germline lookup yields CDR1 DFQATT and CDR2 SNEGSKA (reference sequence). DNA for the CDR3: TGCAGTGCTAGCTCAACTAGCGGGAGTCGGTACAATGAGCAGTTCTTC. As protein: CSASSTSGSRYNEQFF.

This clonotype appeared a few times. The CDR3 nucleotides read TGCAGCGTTGTTGCCGACCGAGAGACCCAGTACTTC. The encoded protein is CSVVADRETQYF. This chain links TRBV29-1 with TRBJ2-5; D gene ambiguous. The CDR3 length is 12 residues. The V end was cut by 4 bases, the J end by 4 bases, with 10 bases between. CDR1 and CDR2 from the germline V gene are SQVTM and ANQGSEA.

This clonotype came up a few times. The chain's CDR3 is CASTLVVNEKLFF. For the CDR3, the DNA is TGCGCCAGCACCCTCGTCGTAAATGAAAAACTGTTTTTT. The chain links TRBV23-1 to TRBJ1-4; no clear D gene. TRBV23-1 is an ORF, with its function uncertain. The ends were cut back, 7 bases at V and 5 bases at J, with 11 bases in the middle. The CDR3 totals 13 residues.

This clonotype was observed a handful of times. This chain uses TRBV7-2 with TRBJ2-7, with D perhaps TRBD2 (5 bases). The length of the CDR3 is 15 residues. CDR1 and CDR2 from the germline V gene are SGHTA and FQGNSA. Deletions cut 1 base from V and 0 bases from J, with 10 bases between. The CDR3 nucleotides read TGTGCCAGCAGCTTAGGCCCGGGGTGCTCCTACGAGCAGTACTTC. Residues: CASSLGPGCSYEQYF.

This clonotype came up a few times. CDR3 in DNA: TGTGCCAGCAGCTTAGTCTGGCAACTAGCCAAAAACATTCAGTACTTC. Its translation: CASSLVWQLAKNIQYF. V gene TRBV7-9 combines with J gene TRBJ2-4; D gene unclear. The V end was cut by 1 base, the J end by 0 bases, with 10 bases between. CDR3 length: 16 amino acids. The germline gives CDR1 SEHNR, CDR2 FQNEAQ (reference sequence). The variable domain in full, completed from reference TRBV7-9 and TRBJ2-4, reads DTGVSQNPRHKITKRGQNVTFRCDPISEHNRLYWYRQTLGQGPEFLTYFQNEAQLEKSRLLSDRFSAERPKGSFSTLEIQRTEQGDSAMYLCASSLVWQLAKNIQYFGAGTRLSVL.

The sample holds many counts of this clonotype. The rearrangement joins TRBV4-3 to TRBJ2-7; 8 bases are a match to TRBD1. Trimming removed 1 base from V and 3 bases from J; junction bases left unmatched: 11. The CDR3 length is 17 residues. Germline lookup yields CDR1 LGHNA and CDR2 YSLEER. CDR3 sequence (DNA): TGCGCCAGCAGCCAAGGGTTTACGGGACAGGCGGACTACGAGCAGTACTTC. This gives the protein CASSQGFTGQADYEQYF.

This clonotype was seen ten or more times. The rearrangement uses TRBV28 and TRBJ1-1; 9 nucleotides match TRBD1. Germline V gives CDR1 MDHEN, CDR2 SYDVKM. V shed 4 bases, J shed 4 bases, and the junction held 4 bases outside the gene matches. The CDR3 length is 14 residues. The CDR3 nucleotides are TGTGCCAGCAGTTCCGGGACAGGGTCCACTGAAGCTTTCTTT. Its protein is CASSSGTGSTEAFF.

This clonotype was seen at least ten times. The rearrangement links TRBV6-1 to TRBJ2-1, with D perhaps TRBD1 or TRBD2 (7 bases each). The ends were cut back, 6 bases at V and 4 bases at J, with 13 bases in the middle. The CDR3 totals 14 residues. CDR1 is MNHNS and CDR2 is SASEGT in the germline V gene. CDR3 sequence (DNA): TGTGCCAGCAGACCAGGGGGGGGTTACAATGAGCAGTTCTTC. Protein: CASRPGGGYNEQFF.

This clonotype was recorded many times. This chain joins TRBV6-5 and TRBJ2-1; maybe TRBD1 (6 bases). The length of the CDR3 is 17 residues. Trimming left V 0 bases short and J 1 base short, with 13 bases between. Per germline, CDR1 MNHEY and CDR2 SVGAGI. CDR3 region: CASSYSIRGRSYNEQFF. DNA for the CDR3: TGTGCCAGCAGTTACTCGATCAGGGGTAGGTCCTACAATGAGCAGTTCTTC.

The sample holds many counts of this clonotype. The chain's CDR3 is CASSLGTQETQYF. CDR3 DNA sequence: TGTGCCAGCAGCTTGGGGACCCAAGAGACCCAGTACTTC. The gene calls are TRBV5-5 and TRBJ2-5, with D unresolved. The V end was cut by 0 bases, the J end by 1 base, with 4 bases between. CDR1 and CDR2 from the germline V gene are SGHKS and YYEKEE (reference sequence). The CDR3 totals 13 residues.

This clonotype has at least ten counts. The chain uses TRBV20-1 and TRBJ1-6; D unclear. The germline V gene has CDR1 DFQATT and CDR2 SNEGSKA (reference sequence). The CDR3 covers 15 residues. V shed 3 bases and J shed 6 bases, with 15 bases lying between them. The CDR3 protein is CSARRTEYLNSPLHF. CDR3 in DNA: TGCAGTGCTAGGAGGACGGAATACCTTAATTCACCCCTCCACTTT.

There are a few counts of this clonotype. The chain employs TRBV30 and TRBJ2-7; the match to TRBD2 covers 13 bases. Germline V CDR1 and CDR2: GTSNPN, SVGIG (reference sequence). This CDR3 comprises 15 residues. V shed 2 bases and J 4 bases; nucleotides not matched to a gene: 5. The CDR3 DNA reads TGTGCCTGGAGTTTCGGACTAGCGGGAGTTTACGAGCAGTACTTC. Translating gives CAWSFGLAGVYEQYF.

At least ten counts were recorded for this clonotype. The chain combines TRBV21-1 with TRBJ1-2; the table's TRBD1 call for D was not verified on the DNA. TRBV21-1 is reported as a pseudogene. The CDR3 is made up of 15 amino acids. CDR3 DNA sequence: TGTGCCAGCAGCGTGCGCCTTTGGATGAACTATGGCTACACCTTC. Translation: CASSVRLWMNYGYTF.

This chain links TRBV6-2 or TRBV6-3 with TRBJ2-3; the match to TRBD2 covers 7 bases. Unmatched junction bases numbered 20, after V lost 6 bases and J lost 5 bases. The CDR3 consists of 18 residues. The V gene's germline CDR1 is MNHEY and CDR2 SVGEGT. The CDR3, as DNA: TGTGCCAGCAGCTACCCAGGGACCACACTAGCGTTCAGAGATACGCAGTATTTT. It encodes CASSYPGTTLAFRDTQYF.

This clonotype has ten or more counts. The V call is TRBV25-1, the J call TRBJ2-6, with TRBD2 identical over 14 bases. Germline lookup yields CDR1 MGHDK and CDR2 SYGVNS. This CDR3 comprises 20 residues. V was pared by 3 bases and J by 3 bases, with 10 bases of the junction left unmatched. The CDR3 sequence is CASSDPAGGLAGVGANVLTF. The CDR3 DNA follows: TGTGCCAGCAGTGACCCGGCAGGGGGACTAGCGGGAGTTGGGGCCAACGTCCTGACTTTC.

CDR3: CASSYPPQTTNEKLFF. CDR3 DNA: TGTGCCAGCAGTTACCCCCCCCAGACGACTAATGAAAAACTGTTTTTT. This chain connects TRBV6-5 to TRBJ1-4, with D unresolved. V was shortened by 2 bases and J by 2 bases, with 12 bases between the two germline ends. Germline loops: CDR1 MNHEY, CDR2 SVGAGI. This CDR3 contains 16 residues.

A few counts support this clonotype. The chain carries TRBV7-9 and TRBJ1-1; 7 bases map to TRBD1. CDR1 and CDR2 (germline): SEHNR, FQNEAQ (reference sequence). The CDR3 loop spans 13 amino acids. Germline trimming cut 1 base from V and 7 bases from J; bases unmatched to any gene: 3. The CDR3 spells CASSLGGQYEAFF. The CDR3 bases are TGTGCCAGCAGCTTAGGGGGACAGTATGAAGCTTTCTTT.

Many counts were recorded for this clonotype. The chain carries TRBV20-1 and TRBJ1-6, with 8 bases aligning to TRBD1. The CDR3 consists of 15 residues. Germline V gene data show CDR1 as DFQATT and CDR2 as SNEGSKA (reference sequence). V shed 3 bases and J 12 bases; nucleotides not matched to a gene: 13. CDR3 region: CSARTTQGEGRPLHF. The DNA for the CDR3 is TGCAGTGCTAGGACGACACAGGGGGAGGGTAGACCCCTCCACTTT.

This clonotype was recorded at least ten times. The V call is TRBV29-1, the J call TRBJ2-3; D possibly corresponds to TRBD1 (6 bases). CDR1 and CDR2 from the germline V gene are SQVTM and ANQGSEA. The CDR3 spans 10 residues. DNA for the CDR3: TGCACCGCCCAGGGGGATACGCAGTATTTT. It codes for CTAQGDTQYF.

This clonotype was counted many times. The V gene is TRBV4-3, the J gene TRBJ1-1; TRBD1 might be the D (6 bases). The CDR3 runs to 13 residues. Trimming left V 4 bases short and J 5 bases short, with 11 bases between. Germline assignment: CDR1 LGHNA and CDR2 YSLEER. For the CDR3, the DNA is TGCGCCAGCAGCCGTATCAGGGGAACTGAAGCTTTCTTT. Translation gives CASSRIRGTEAFF.

This clonotype was observed at least ten times. The V and J genes are TRBV10-2 and TRBJ2-3, with D tentatively TRBD1 (5 bases). The CDR3 is 13 amino acids. The germline V gene encodes CDR1 WSHSY and CDR2 SAAADI. V shed 5 bases and J shed 4 bases, with 10 bases lying between them. In nucleotides, the CDR3 is TGCGCCAGCAGTAGGGGTCCCCCAGATACGCAGTATTTT. It specifies CASSRGPPDTQYF.

In the case of this clonotype: A read error may explain this, as a much larger clone is one base away. The chain carries TRBV5-1 and TRBJ1-5; weak D call: TRBD1 (6 bases). This CDR3 spans 13 amino acids. Germline CDR1 and CDR2: SGHRS and YFSETQ. V lost 5 bases, J lost 9 bases, and 15 bases lay in between. This CDR3 reads CASSRDMEGPQHF. The CDR3 coding sequence is TGCGCCAGCAGTCGGGACATGGAGGGGCCCCAGCATTTT.